This passage covers 23 T cell receptor beta chains from one sample sequenced in a study of T cell responses to AZD1222 COVID-19 vaccine. TCRdb's copy holds only in-frame clones and misses some; the assay was immunoSEQ multiplex PCR. The sample has 140,000 to 150,000 clones; approximately 90% are singletons. Sequenced material: peripheral blood, taken on day 0 of AZD1222 vaccination. These receptors all stem from an adult in good health.

The chain links TRBV5-1 to TRBJ2-1; the match to TRBD1 covers 10 bases. Germline CDR1 is SGHRS and CDR2 is YFSETQ. V was pared by 2 bases and J by 6 bases, with 5 bases of the junction left unmatched. The CDR3 has 15 residues. In DNA form, the CDR3 reads TGCGCCAGCAGCTTTAGGGACAGGGGATCCAATGAGCAGTTCTTC. Translated, it gives CASSFRDRGSNEQFF.

The chain couples TRBV6-5 to TRBJ1-1; unclear D gene. CDR3 length: 14 residues. Trimming stripped 6 bases from V and 7 bases from J, with 18 bases between. CDR1 and CDR2 (germline): MNHEY, SVGAGI. The CDR3 here is CASRATREAREAFF. In DNA, the CDR3 is TGTGCCAGCAGGGCAACGAGGGAGGCCCGTGAAGCTTTCTTT.

The rearrangement uses TRBV6-1 and TRBJ1-5; D not resolved. In germline, CDR1 is MNHNS, CDR2 SASEGT. V was clipped by 1 base and J by 4 bases, with 5 bases between them. This CDR3 contains 13 residues. DNA for the CDR3: TGTGCCAGCAGTGAAGGAAATAATCAGCCCCAGCATTTT. It yields the protein CASSEGNNQPQHF.

The V call is TRBV28, the J call TRBJ1-3; D is perhaps TRBD1 (6 bases). V was clipped by 5 bases and J by 0 bases, with 23 bases between them. The germline CDR1 and CDR2 sequences are MDHEN and SYDVKM. The CDR3 sequence is 19 residues long. For the CDR3, the DNA is TGTGCCAGCAGTCTCAGGGGTTCTCAGCGCCTGTTCTCTGGAAACACCATATATTTT. Translating gives CASSLRGSQRLFSGNTIYF.

The genes are TRBV19 and TRBJ1-5; D not resolved. V was cut by 6 bases and J by 2 bases, with 14 bases left in between. Germline loops: CDR1 LNHDA, CDR2 SQIVND (reference sequence). The CDR3 contains 15 residues. Here the CDR3 reads CASRIGSLGNQPQHF. For the CDR3, the DNA is TGTGCCAGTAGAATCGGAAGTTTGGGCAATCAGCCCCAGCATTTT.

V is TRBV28 and J is TRBJ2-5; 13 nucleotides align to TRBD2. This CDR3 spans 16 amino acids. CDR1 and CDR2 (germline): MDHEN, SYDVKM. With 4 bases clipped from V and 5 bases from J, the junction kept 7 bases outside the gene matches. The CDR3 bases are TGTGCCAGCAGTTCGCAACTAGCGGGAGGGAAGGAGACCCAGTACTTC. It encodes CASSSQLAGGKETQYF.

J is TRBJ1-5 and V is TRBV7-2; the D gene is possibly TRBD1 (5 bases). The CDR3 loop spans 16 amino acids. The germline gives CDR1 SGHTA, CDR2 FQGNSA. V lost 0 bases, J lost 1 base, and 10 bases lay in between. The CDR3: CASSLAGAFSNQPQHF. CDR3 bases: TGTGCCAGCAGCTTAGCAGGGGCTTTCAGCAATCAGCCCCAGCATTTT.

The genes are TRBV18 and TRBJ1-3; D gene uncertain. V was trimmed by 0 bases and J by 4 bases, leaving 7 bases between them. Germline CDR1 KGHSH, CDR2 LQKENI. CDR3 length: 14 residues. The CDR3 region has the DNA TGTGCCAGCTCACCACCGGGCAGAGGAAACACCATATATTTT. It translates to CASSPPGRGNTIYF.

The chain has TRBV30 and TRBJ1-4; 9 nucleotides line up with TRBD1. Germline trimming cut 2 bases from V and 7 bases from J; bases unmatched to any gene: 5. The length of the CDR3 is 14 residues. The V gene's germline CDR1 is GTSNPN and CDR2 SVGIG (reference sequence). CDR3 sequence (DNA): TGTGCCTGGAGTTTACAGGGGGCGCCTGAAAAACTGTTTTTT. It codes for CAWSLQGAPEKLFF.

The CDR3 protein is CASRTGPTSGNTIYF. Here the CDR3 DNA reads TGTGCCAGCAGGACGGGACCCACCTCTGGAAACACCATATATTTT. The chain couples TRBV28 to TRBJ1-3; a possible D gene is TRBD1 (5 bases). CDR1 MDHEN and CDR2 SYDVKM come from the germline V gene. The CDR3 has 15 residues. The V and J ends lost 6 bases and 0 bases respectively, with 12 bases between them.

The chain recombines TRBV4-1 with TRBJ1-6; D unclear. The germline V and J ends were trimmed by 1 base and 7 bases, with 11 bases remaining between them. The CDR3 spans 15 residues. CDR1 is MGHRA, CDR2 YSYEKL, per germline. DNA of the CDR3: TGCGCCAGCAGCCAAGCACAGCATCGGAATTCACCCCTCCACTTT. Encoded protein: CASSQAQHRNSPLHF.

DNA for the CDR3: TGTGCCACCAGCAGGGCTTTGGGCAGGGGAATCTCGGATACGCAGTATTTT. The encoded protein is CATSRALGRGISDTQYF. The chain has TRBV15 and TRBJ2-3; D possibly corresponds to TRBD1 (6 bases). The V gene's germline CDR1 is LNHNV and CDR2 YYDKDF (reference sequence). CDR3 length equals 17 residues. Trimming shortened V by 3 bases and J by 6 bases, and 22 bases separated the two germline ends.

This clone was recorded once. The chain is built from TRBV3-1 (or the pseudogene TRBV3-2) and TRBJ1-1; 12 bases fit TRBD1. This CDR3 comprises 14 residues. From germline, CDR1 is LGHDT and CDR2 YNNKEL (reference sequence). The V and J ends lost 4 bases and 5 bases, in that order; junction bases with no gene match: 2. The CDR3 DNA sequence: TGTGCCAGCAGCCGGGACAGGGGGCGTACTGAAGCTTTCTTT. It specifies CASSRDRGRTEAFF.

The chain has TRBV7-9 and TRBJ2-7; D is undetermined. Germline V gene lookup returns CDR1 SEHNR and CDR2 FQNEAQ (reference sequence). CDR3 length equals 11 residues. The V and J ends lost 2 bases and 7 bases respectively, with 6 bases between them. This CDR3 is CASSLSQEQYF. The DNA of the CDR3 is TGTGCCAGCAGCTTATCCCAGGAGCAGTACTTC.

V is TRBV2 and J is TRBJ1-1, with D unresolved. Trimming took 7 bases from V and 1 from J, leaving 1 base between them. CDR3 length: 10 residues. Germline V gene lookup returns CDR1 SNHLY and CDR2 FYNNEI. CDR3 coding DNA: TGTGCCAGCAAGAACACTGAAGCTTTCTTT. Amino acid sequence: CASKNTEAFF.

The J gene is TRBJ1-2, the V gene TRBV7-2; D is ambiguous. Germline CDR1 reads SGHTA; CDR2 reads FQGNSA. V dropped 5 bases and J dropped 5 bases, with 12 bases sitting between them. The CDR3 contains 13 residues. CDR3 coding DNA: TGTGCCAGCAGCGCGGACCTGGGGTATGGCTACACCTTC. Residues: CASSADLGYGYTF.

This chain links TRBV27 with TRBJ1-2; tentative D call: TRBD1 (5 bases). The CDR3 extends over 13 amino acids. Germline V gives CDR1 MNHEY, CDR2 SMNVEV (reference sequence). V lost 6 bases and J 3 bases, leaving 11 bases between the germline ends. The CDR3, as DNA: TGTGCCAGCAGAGGGGATTTTTACTATGGCTACACCTTC. It encodes CASRGDFYYGYTF.

This clone was found a few times. The rearrangement joins TRBV5-1 to TRBJ1-1; no clear D gene. Germline V lookup: CDR1 SGHRS, CDR2 YFSETQ. Between the trimmed V and J ends, which lost 0 bases and 0 bases, there was a span of 6 bases. The CDR3 covers 14 residues. The CDR3 nucleotides are TGCGCCAGCAGCTTGGGGGCGATGAACACTGAAGCTTTCTTT. This encodes CASSLGAMNTEAFF.

The CDR3 nucleotides are TGTGCCAGCAGCTTAGCGGCAGGGGGAGGCTACACCTTC. This sequence encodes CASSLAAGGGYTF. V is TRBV7-9 and J is TRBJ1-2; the match to TRBD1 covers 7 bases. Germline CDR1 reads SEHNR; CDR2 reads FQNEAQ (reference sequence). This CDR3 is 13 amino acids long. The junction had 3 bases not matched to a gene; V was cut back by 0 bases and J by 8 bases.

CDR3 DNA: TGTGCCAGCAGCGGACAGGGGAGAGAGACCCAGTACTTC. Translated: CASSGQGRETQYF. The chain carries TRBV11-2 and TRBJ2-5; 9 bases are shared with TRBD1. The germline CDR1 and CDR2 sequences are SGHAT and FQNNGV. V trimming: 5 bases; J trimming: 4 bases; junction bases outside the gene matches: 2. The CDR3 has 13 residues.

V usage is TRBV27 and J usage is TRBJ1-4; 10 nucleotides align to TRBD1. Per the germline V gene, CDR1 is MNHEY and CDR2 is SMNVEV (reference sequence). J was trimmed by 6 bases and V by 1 base; bases with no gene match: 2. The length of the CDR3 is 15 residues. This CDR3 is CASSLLGTGDEKLFF. The DNA of the CDR3 is TGTGCCAGCAGTTTATTAGGGACAGGGGATGAAAAACTGTTTTTT.

The chain employs TRBV7-8 and TRBJ1-5, with D perhaps matching TRBD1 (5 bases). With 4 bases removed from V and 2 bases from J, the gap between germline ends came to 18 bases. Germline V gives CDR1 SGHVS, CDR2 FQNEAQ. The CDR3 has 17 amino acids. CDR3 in amino acids: CASSSMMGGRGNQPQHF. The CDR3 DNA follows: TGTGCCAGCAGCTCCATGATGGGGGGTCGCGGCAATCAGCCCCAGCATTTT. Using reference TRBV7-8 and TRBJ1-5 for the parts outside the CDR3, the full variable domain is GAGVSQSPRYKVAKRGQDVALRCDPISGHVSLFWYQQALGQGPEFLTYFQNEAQLDKSGLPSDRFFAERPEGSVSTLKIQRTQQEDSAVYLCASSSMMGGRGNQPQHFGDGTRLSIL.

V usage is TRBV6-5 and J usage is TRBJ2-3; D is unclear. CDR1 MNHEY and CDR2 SVGAGI come from the germline V gene. The CDR3 has 14 residues. The V and J ends lost 5 bases and 5 bases respectively, with 14 bases between them. CDR3 DNA sequence: TGTGCCAGCAGTCGAATCTTTTTAGTAGATACGCAGTATTTT. It is translated as CASSRIFLVDTQYF.